The T cell receptor beta chain described here comes from a study of T cells in localized non-small cell lung cancer. The study's findings and limits: Paired adjacent lung recovered a median about 60 of the top 100 tumor clones. Longer overall survival associated with higher blood T cell density; shorter survival with higher adjacent-lung clonality. It was uninvolved adjacent lung that showed the highest T cell clonality, exceeding tumor. Sequence data derive from only one tumor region, so heterogeneity remains possible.

Comment on this clone: Antigen: not known.

V lost 5 bases to trimming and J lost 0 bases, with 11 bases between them. This CDR3 spans 15 amino acids. CDR1 SGHTA and CDR2 FQGNSA come from the germline V gene. Here immunoSEQ multiplex PCR was the method, and the copy in TCRdb shows in-frame clones only, minus some. Of 45,000 to 70,000 clones listed, roughly 88% are singletons. This clonotype was sampled from a woman aged 35 to 69 with stage I lung adenocarcinoma. This specimen consisted of peripheral blood, obtained before any cancer treatment. The chain has TRBV7-2 and TRBJ1-3; D is undetermined. The CDR3 DNA reads as TGTGCCAGCAGCGAGCTGGGTTTCTCTGGAAACACCATATATTTT. As protein: CASSELGFSGNTIYF.